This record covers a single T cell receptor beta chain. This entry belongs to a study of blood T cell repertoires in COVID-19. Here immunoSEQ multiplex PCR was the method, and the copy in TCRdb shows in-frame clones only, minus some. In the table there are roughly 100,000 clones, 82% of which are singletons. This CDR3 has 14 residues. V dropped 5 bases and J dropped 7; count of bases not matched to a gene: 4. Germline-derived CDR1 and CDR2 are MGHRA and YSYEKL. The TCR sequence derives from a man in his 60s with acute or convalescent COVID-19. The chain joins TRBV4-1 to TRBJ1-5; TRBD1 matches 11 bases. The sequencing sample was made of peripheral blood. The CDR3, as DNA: TGCGCCAGCAGCTCCGGGACAGGGGGACAGCCCCAGCATTTT. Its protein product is CASSSGTGGQPQHF.